Here is one TCR beta chain with its context. What it recognizes is unknown. The data were obtained in a study of chemoradiotherapy in HPV16-positive cancers. Whole-study findings and limits: The functional HPV-specific definition rests on just a couple of HPV16-positive patients.

CDR3 size: 15 residues. V lost 0 bases and J 10 bases, leaving 13 bases between the germline ends. Germline CDR1 MNHEY, CDR2 SVGAGI. Repertoires were sampled repeatedly during chemoradiotherapy. Sequenced by immunoSEQ multiplex PCR; TCRdb stores in-frame clones only, minus some. The table shows 13,000 or so clones, with 69% occurring only once. This chain connects TRBV6-5 to TRBJ1-6, with D possibly being TRBD1 (5 bases). The sequence was collected from a human donor with HPV-associated anogenital cancer. Collection of the sample occurred from a patient who underwent chemoradiotherapy. The CDR3: CASSYSNTGRSPLHF. The CDR3 nucleotides are TGTGCCAGCAGTTACTCTAACACAGGACGATCACCCCTCCACTTT.